This T cell receptor (beta chain) originates from a study of cytomegalovirus exposure and HLA in healthy donors (dated by TCRdb to about 2017). Regarding the complete study: An earlier analysis of under 600 of the donors reported 250 to 300 Gb of sequence data and 117 million unique TCR beta sequences from 150 million to 200 million T cells. Around 330 gigabases of sequencing data and approximately 92 million unique TCR sequences made up an early release that covered around 640 HLA-typed donors. Of the approximately 400 genotyped donors, over 70% fell in the genetic ancestry cluster associated with self-reported Caucasian donors. The study aimed to test whether signatures of past pathogen exposure could be identified by cataloging public T cell receptors. Using immunosequencing, the study profiled T cell repertoires from about 620 subjects and related those repertoires to cytomegalovirus serostatus. Along with the 666-subject first cohort, a separate validation cohort of over a hundred different subjects was used. High-throughput TCR immunosequencing, statistical association of individual TCRs with disease status, and machine learning were combined to predict cytomegalovirus infection status. To study patterns of TCR occurrence, a later analysis re-analyzed previously published TCR beta repertoires from several hundred donors and added high-resolution HLA genotyping. Rather than using new phenotypic data, the later analysis identified candidate immune exposures from TCR beta sequences and from how often those sequences occurred across donors. An earlier analysis of around 540 of the donors applied high-throughput TCR beta sequencing to assess whether each TCR beta V gene segment acted as functional or pseudogenic. Donor age, sex, ethnicity and CMV serostatus were collected together with the repertoire data. Genome-wide SNP genotypes for about 65% of the roughly 700 donors were used in a later genetic analysis, which treated that subset as a discovery cohort. Every repertoire in the discovery cohort had been generated on one and the same sequencing platform. HLA typing covered class I and class II loci at four-digit resolution. Typing coverage differed by locus: A, B, C, DRB1 and DQB1 were typed in roughly 620-630 donors, DQA1 in 522, DPA1 in 600 to 610, and DPB1 in 472. Roughly 5 DR-DQ haplotypes were handled as single units for association and clustering, since linkage in the cohort was strong. Across approximately 400 genotyped donors of the cohort, an average of 235,054 unique TCR beta nucleotide sequences per donor were sequenced, and approximately 17% of those sequences were non-productive. What the study reported, not specific to this receptor: Linkage disequilibrium might explain the correlated functional status among segregating V segments, but an unknown experimental factor could not be ruled out. In vitro tests confirmed that a few of the cytomegalovirus-associated TCR beta chains recognize cytomegalovirus antigens. For the cohort, immune exposure information was limited to CMV serostatus. A later genetic analysis reported fewer N-insertions in productive TCRs among donors in an Asian-associated ancestry cluster than the roughly 640-donor mean. A later analysis associated 15,000 or so TCR beta sequences with specific HLA alleles at a false discovery rate of 0.05. In a later genetic analysis, a missense DCLRE1C variant was associated with V-gene and J-gene trimming of TCR beta chains, and the association was replicated in an independent cohort. In an earlier analysis of under 600 of the donors, most TCR beta V segments were observed in productive rearrangements about 87% or about 30% of the time, broadly matching IMGT annotations. Because some donors lacked HLA typing at each locus, the association tests relied only on the typed subset. In a later analysis, HLA-associated TCR beta chains were found to be more clonally expanded and to have lower generation probabilities than equally common non-associated chains. Roughly 17 rarely observed V segments, including chromosome 9 orphons, were excluded from the earlier analysis of some 590 of the donors because counts were too low. A later analysis reported that several top co-occurrence clusters appeared linked to parvovirus B19, influenza, CMV and Epstein-Barr virus. The presence/absence analyses assumed that sequencing depth was roughly uniform across donors, and that assumption may not be true. In a later analysis, most CMV-associated TCR beta chains were found to appear HLA-restricted, with HLA associations seemingly driven largely by CMV exposure. Across donors, most TCR sequences were observed very rarely, whereas some public TCRs were present in many individuals. A cluster of highly shared sequence variants was judged likely to be a technical artifact of the sequencing pipeline. Assigning TCR associations to individual alleles was difficult when HLA alleles, especially DR and DQ, strongly co-occurred. In this cohort, only TCR beta chains were sequenced, and detectable features were limited by the absence of alpha or paired-chain data. In a later analysis, TCR association rates were found to vary across HLA loci, with the most associated TCRs seen for DRB1 alleles and the fewest for HLA-C alleles. The authors suggested that the approach could potentially be extended to other disease states and immunological phenotypes. Some IMGT-functional V segments, including TRBV6-2 and TRBV6-3, could not be told apart with the 87-base-pair reads, so those segments were excluded. A further reported finding was that TCR beta sequences accurately predicted the HLA-A and HLA-B alleles for most subjects in the first cohort. Cytomegalovirus status was reported to be diagnosed by the classifier with high specificity and sensitivity in both the original and validation cohorts. A total of some 180 TCR beta chains were listed by the study as associated with cytomegalovirus.

The cohort was made up of under 800 healthy bone marrow donors. At the time of sampling, every cohort member was nominally healthy, though immune exposures that went unrecorded were likely present. The donor was CMV seronegative and was included in the group of approximately 350 seronegative cohort members. A peripheral blood sample was collected from each donor, and TCR beta sequencing was performed on peripheral blood mononuclear cells. Genomic DNA extraction from the blood cell samples was performed with the Qiagen DNeasy Blood Extraction Kit. This clone was counted a single time. Its cognate antigen has yet to be identified. No per-base quality is available; no much larger clone lies one base away. Preparation of the library involved the immunoSEQ multiplex PCR assay. For the multiplex PCR, a mixture combining 60 forward primers for TCR Vbeta segments and 13 reverse primers for TCR Jbeta segments was used. The CDR3 region of rearranged TCR beta genes was amplified from genomic DNA by a multiplex PCR assay. Amplified TCR beta libraries were sequenced as 87-base-pair reads on the Illumina HiSeq System. The paper's data handling went like this. In a later analysis, approximately 74 million unique TCR beta chains were counted across the roughly 700 repertoires, and about 9.9 million of these chains were shared by at least two donors. Raw reads were error-corrected and collapsed into unique sequences with a nearest-neighbor algorithm that merged closely related sequences to remove PCR and sequencing errors. Alignment of CDR3 sequences to IMGT reference sequences was used to assign V, D and J gene segments. Each retained sequence needed at least a six-nucleotide match to both a V gene segment and a J gene segment. Rearrangements were classified as productive when the CDR3 lacked stop codons and remained in frame with V and J, and all other rearrangements were classified as non-productive. CDR3 was defined by IMGT convention, running from the second conserved V-encoded cysteine to the conserved J-encoded phenylalanine. The earlier analysis of about 590 of the donors excluded sequences that lacked an unambiguous match to a single V gene segment. An earlier analysis of 587 of the donors called V segments functional above 56.7% productive rearrangements and segregating when the between-donor standard deviation exceeded 5%. A statistical classification framework was built for diagnosing cytomegalovirus status from the catalog of TCR beta chain sequences. A later analysis assigned V and J genes by comparing TCR nucleotide sequences with IMGT/GENE-DB human TR gene sequences. The TCRdist pipeline was used in a later analysis to assign CDR3 sequences and most-parsimonious VDJ recombination scenarios. In a later analysis, every TCR beta chain was defined by the combination of its CDR3 amino acid sequence and its V-gene family, and reads without a unique V-gene family were dropped. As a way to deal with suspected cross-contamination and a sequencing artifact, a later analysis dropped nearly 600 nucleotide sequences that were highly shared and had low generation probability. In a later analysis, a clonal expansion index was calculated for each public chain from normalized within-repertoire ranks of inferred template counts. A later analysis computed generation probabilities with a VDJ recombination model fitted to out-of-frame rearrangements, and checked the results against IGoR. In a later analysis, TCR-TCR, TCR-HLA and TCR-CMV co-occurrence was scored with hypergeometric tests, and a repertoire-size bias correction was applied to TCR pairs. False discovery rates were estimated in a later analysis by permuting HLA or CMV assignments 20 times. A later analysis grouped co-occurring TCRs with DBSCAN, adding TCRdist sequence similarity when clustering within HLA-allele-positive subsets. Repertoires with fewer than 30,000 or more than 120,000 public chains, plus five repertoires with anomalous nucleotide sharing, were excluded from co-occurrence clustering. Drawn from immuneACCESS, this table holds only the in-frame rearrangements with V and J called that TCRdb kept. Clones are partly lost; checked studies trace under half to an unresolved V gene and leave the rest unexplained. That table furnishes V, J and clone size, whereas the DNA furnished D and trimming. A total of roughly 100,000 clones appear in this sample, 65% to 85% of them only once. Clones ranked in the top ten supply about 1.9% of the sample.

CDR1 and CDR2 are drawn from the germline V gene (reference sequence): GTSNPN, SVGIG. From the cysteine up to the phenylalanine, the CDR3 has a length of 12 residues. The DNA shown is the 36-base CDR3, in frame from base 1. V drops 3 bases and J drops 6 bases, leaving 12 bases in between. The sample taken for sequencing was PBMCs. The rearranged chain carries TRBV30 and TRBJ2-7; the D gene is possibly TRBD1, with 5 bases matching. The receptor's source is a woman aged 35 to 49 in good health and CMV-seronegative. The CDR3 protein: CAWSGQGIEQYF. The nucleotide sequence is given as TGTGCCTGGAGCGGGCAGGGTATCGAGCAGTACTTC.